This T cell receptor beta chain comes out of a study of T-cell memory formation after mild COVID-19. Study at large: Clusters of TCRs were largely donor specific.

TCRdb processed the 5' RACE reads anew with MiXCR; each CDR3 protein has one entry. The repertoire holds 350,000 to 500,000 distinct CDR3 sequences, with roughly a quarter as singletons. The sequence derives from an adult woman who had mild COVID-19 (a few samples of this study predate the infection). Cell type and time point are not known. Sample: PBMCs or a T cell subset sorted from them (not recorded which).

CDR3 sequence reads: CASSYWQGVQPQHF. The CDR3 DNA reads as TGTGCCAGCAGTTACTGGCAGGGGGTTCAGCCCCAGCATTTT. V usage is TRBV6-2 or TRBV6-3 and J usage is TRBJ1-5; 7 nucleotides line up with TRBD1. The germline CDR1 and CDR2 sequences are MNHEY and SVGEGT. V lost 1 base, J lost 6 bases, and 3 bases stayed unmatched. CDR3 length: 14 amino acids.